Listed below are T cell receptor beta chains from one sample, sequenced in a study of immune evolution from preneoplasia to lung adenocarcinoma. Measured with immunoSEQ multiplex PCR; TCRdb has only the in-frame clones, and not every one. The data contain about 6,500 clones, over 75% of them seen just once; the ten biggest clones take up about 3.3%. The sample comprised FFPE invasive lung adenocarcinoma tissue. Every receptor here comes from a person between 60 and 70 years old with lung adenocarcinoma. Each CDR3 is given with its conserved first and last residue.

TRBV28,TRBJ2-7,CASITWRTGGSYEQYF
TRBV7-2,TRBJ2-1,CASSPHPTSGSMNEQFF
TRBV11-2,TRBJ2-2,CASSLGGQDRAGELFF
TRBV15,TRBJ2-6,CATSRDRRDSGANVLTF
TRBV28,TRBJ1-1,CASREYRWTEAFF
TRBV28,TRBJ2-3,CASSLLGTGRAAGGTDTQYF
TRBV27,TRBJ2-7,CASSLSGRASYEQYF
TRBV28,TRBJ2-7,CASSKRQQPYEQYF
TRBV7-2,TRBJ2-3,CASSLTASGGGSTDTQYF
TRBV10-3,TRBJ1-2,CAIRSGGEGFGYTF
TRBV5-1,TRBJ2-7,CASSLQQGAYEQYF
TRBV5-1,TRBJ2-2,CASSKTATGDGELFF
TRBV29-1,TRBJ1-1,CSADRGQWTEAFF
TRBV5-1,TRBJ2-1,CASSLASSGYTWFF
TRBV5-1,TRBJ2-7,CASSLGQGNLYEQYF
TRBV2,TRBJ1-3,CASSADTISGNTIYF
TRBV5-1,TRBJ2-2,CASSQARLEAGELFF
TRBV5-1,TRBJ2-1,CASSVQEAYNEQFF
TRBV19,TRBJ2-3,CASSSAGAYTDTQYF
TRBV5-1,TRBJ2-7,CASSDGQGGYEQYF
TRBV19,TRBJ1-5,CASSILSATGEQPQHF
TRBV6-5,TRBJ1-1,CASSYELGRTEAFF
TRBV21-1,TRBJ2-7,CASMELEPFYEQYF
TRBV4-2,TRBJ2-2,CASSRQTSGSMTAGELFF
TRBV7-2,TRBJ2-3,CASSTLAAQTQYF
TRBV2,TRBJ2-7,CASSDPRDEQYF
TRBV27,TRBJ2-2,CASRRTGAGELFF
TRBV5-1,TRBJ2-3,CASRTGGTDTQYF
TRBV7-8,TRBJ2-7,CASSPRGGGNEQYF
TRBV7-3,TRBJ2-1,CASSPTSGPNNEQFF
TRBV7-3,TRBJ2-1,CASSLGRTNNEQFF
TRBV5-5,TRBJ1-1,CASSSAGRGGMNTEAFF
TRBV30,TRBJ2-1,CAGQGGGRHNEQFF
TRBV5-1,TRBJ1-5,CASRDSPTGNQPQHF
TRBV14,TRBJ2-3,CASSQELLAAADTQYF
TRBV11-3,TRBJ2-7,CASSSRGQGSYQQYF
TRBV19,TRBJ2-7,CASSIDSRERHEQYF
TRBV28,TRBJ2-7,CASKQGFYEQYF
TRBV27,TRBJ1-4,CASKRTPTNEKLFF
TRBV19,TRBJ2-2,CASSIVGQGAGGGELFF
TRBV5-1,TRBJ2-7,CASRPPPGTGYYEQYF
TRBV14,TRBJ2-3,CASSQGRRGDTQYF
TRBV28,TRBJ1-2,CASGRTGRIGSGGYTF
TRBV11-1,TRBJ1-1,CASSLTDSWDLEAFF
TRBV28,TRBJ1-2,CASSFGRGGIIYGYTF
TRBV30,TRBJ2-2,CALKRERYTGELFF
TRBV19,TRBJ1-1,CASSIEGTGVEAFF
TRBV5-1,TRBJ2-7,CASSLEAGAYYEQYF
TRBV7-2,TRBJ2-7,CASSLALQPVYEQYF
TRBV15,TRBJ1-5,CATSRSAPEPQHF
TRBV28,TRBJ1-5,CASSFVRVRRGNQPQHF
TRBV4-2,TRBJ2-7,CASSQEVTGTYEQYF
TRBV18,TRBJ2-1,CASSWASLAAGNEQFF
TRBV29-1,TRBJ2-5,CSVVNPVYQETQYF
TRBV15,TRBJ2-2,CATSSPGTGFDTGELFF
TRBV27,TRBJ1-4,CATRDFSGGEKLFF
TRBV18,TRBJ1-1,CASSSGQGLRNTEAFF
TRBV27,TRBJ1-5,CASSLSNAPKGNQPQHF
TRBV19,TRBJ2-7,CASSASGTSYEQYF